A single sample is the source of the 10 T cell receptor beta chains below, sequenced in a study of blood T cell repertoires in COVID-19. Some clones are missing from TCRdb's copy, which holds only in-frame ones; the method was immunoSEQ multiplex PCR. The data hold tens of thousands of clones, with around 76% observed a single time. The sequenced sample was peripheral blood. All receptors come from a woman of 80 years or more with active or convalescent COVID-19.

This chain connects TRBV10-3 to TRBJ1-2; D remains unclear. From germline, CDR1 is ENHRY and CDR2 SYGVKD. This CDR3 is 13 amino acids long. Trimming took 4 bases from V and 2 from J, leaving 8 bases between them. CDR3 nucleotide sequence: TGTGCCATCAGTGTCCAGTTGAACTATGGCTACACCTTC. Translating it yields CAISVQLNYGYTF.

The rearrangement links TRBV5-5 to TRBJ2-5, with 8 positions matching TRBD1. V dropped 7 bases and J dropped 1; count of bases not matched to a gene: 6. The CDR3 loop spans 14 amino acids. Germline CDR1 and CDR2: SGHKS and YYEKEE (reference sequence). Here the CDR3 DNA reads TGTGCCAGCTTCCTACAGGGGGTCCAAGAGACCCAGTACTTC. Residues: CASFLQGVQETQYF.

This chain connects TRBV11-1 to TRBJ1-4; no clear D. Trimming removed 3 bases at V and 8 bases at J, with 10 bases between. The CDR3 sequence is 13 residues long. Germline V gene sequence: CDR1 SGHAT, CDR2 FQDESV (reference sequence). The CDR3 nucleotides are TGTGCCAGCAGCTTGGCGACATCGGAAAAACTGTTTTTT. It encodes CASSLATSEKLFF.

There are a few counts of this clone. The V and J genes are TRBV29-1 and TRBJ2-5; D is perhaps TRBD2 (6 bases). CDR1 and CDR2 from the germline V gene are SQVTM and ANQGSEA. V lost 7 bases to trimming and J lost 2 bases, with 14 bases between them. The CDR3 covers 13 residues. The CDR3 is CSARDWRQETQYF. CDR3 sequence (DNA): TGCAGCGCTCGGGACTGGCGACAAGAGACCCAGTACTTC.

The CDR3 reads CASSFRGEEDQPQHF. The DNA of the CDR3 is TGCGCCAGCAGCTTTCGCGGTGAGGAGGATCAGCCCCAGCATTTT. The rearrangement links TRBV5-1 to TRBJ1-5; the D is unclear. This CDR3 has 15 amino acids. The germline V gene has CDR1 SGHRS and CDR2 YFSETQ. V was shortened by 2 bases and J by 5 bases, with 14 bases between the two germline ends.

V is TRBV7-2 and J is TRBJ2-7, with 11 bases lining up with TRBD2. The CDR3 covers 15 residues. The V gene's germline CDR1 is SGHTA and CDR2 FQGNSA. V lost 2 bases, J lost 3 bases, and 3 bases stayed unmatched. CDR3 sequence (DNA): TGTGCCAGCAGCTTACTAGCGGGGGGTGTCTACGAGCAGTACTTC. This translates into CASSLLAGGVYEQYF.

CDR3 bases: TGTGCCTGGAGCCAGGGGCGACAGGCTTTCTTT. It encodes CAWSQGRQAFF. This chain connects TRBV30 to TRBJ1-1; possible D gene TRBD1, 6 bases. Deletions cut 3 bases from V and 11 bases from J, with 13 bases between. CDR3 length: 11 amino acids. The germline V gene has CDR1 GTSNPN and CDR2 SVGIG (reference sequence).

The genes are TRBV6-2 or TRBV6-3 and TRBJ2-7; possible D gene TRBD2, 6 bases. This CDR3 comprises 13 residues. CDR1 is MNHEY, CDR2 SVGEGT, per germline. V dropped 5 bases and J dropped 3 bases, with 11 bases sitting between them. The CDR3 DNA reads TGTGCCAGCAGTCCCGGGGGTTACTACGAGCAGTACTTC. Residues: CASSPGGYYEQYF.

The sample holds one count of this clone. The genes are TRBV7-9 and TRBJ2-1; TRBD2 matches 8 bases. Germline lookup yields CDR1 SEHNR and CDR2 FQNEAQ (reference sequence). J was trimmed by 4 bases and V by 4 bases; bases with no gene match: 9. The CDR3 length is 16 residues. CDR3 region: CASSSYSSGLYNEQFF. The CDR3 coding sequence is TGTGCCAGCAGCTCCTACTCTAGCGGGTTGTACAATGAGCAGTTCTTC.

With respect to this clone: The same CDR3 can be traced to other DNA sequences in this sample. The chain joins TRBV18 to TRBJ1-1; no definite D call. CDR3 length equals 13 residues. V was cut by 2 bases and J by 3 bases, with 7 bases left in between. The V gene's germline CDR1 is KGHSH and CDR2 LQKENI. The CDR3 loop is CASSPGGDTEAFF. Here the CDR3 DNA reads TGTGCCAGCTCACCAGGCGGGGACACTGAAGCTTTCTTT.